This T cell receptor (beta chain) was found in a study of technical replicates of blood from several donors. The ends were cut back, 4 bases at V and 7 bases at J, with 14 bases in the middle. The CDR3 is 13 residues long. CDR1 is MGHRA and CDR2 is YSYEKL in the germline V gene. Profiling relied on immunoSEQ multiplex PCR, and the TCRdb table lists in-frame clones only, not all of them. The data contain fewer than 70,000 clones, around 83% of them singletons. The clonotype was recovered from a human donor in good health. Some clones in this sample may be carry-over from other donors' samples. The sample comprised PBMCs. V usage is TRBV4-1 and J usage is TRBJ2-7, with a possible D match to TRBD2 (6 bases). Written as DNA, the CDR3 is TGCGCCAGCAGCCCAATACTCGGAGGGGAGCAGTACTTC. Translation: CASSPILGGEQYF.